A single sample gave rise to the 14 T cell receptor beta chains below, sequenced in a study of control samples from healthy donors and cancer patients. Only in-frame clones appear in the TCRdb table, and some are missing; sequencing was by immunoSEQ multiplex PCR. This table holds 150,000 to 200,000 clones, around nine tenths found once. The specimen was blood. Every receptor here comes from a man aged 25-45 years in good health.

The V call is TRBV5-1, the J call TRBJ1-4, with D tentatively TRBD1 (5 bases). This CDR3 comprises 16 residues. Trimming pared 1 base from V and 6 bases from J, leaving 16 bases between. Germline CDR1 reads SGHRS; CDR2 reads YFSETQ. The CDR3 loop is CASSLTAGSGYEKLFF. CDR3 coding DNA: TGCGCCAGCAGCTTGACAGCAGGGTCGGGGTATGAAAAACTGTTTTTT.

The chain has TRBV2 and TRBJ1-2; 8 bases match TRBD1. The ends lost 9 bases at V and 8 bases at J; junction bases unmatched: 14. This CDR3 spans 14 amino acids. CDR1 and CDR2 from the germline V gene are SNHLY and FYNNEI. The CDR3 DNA follows: TGTGCCAGGTCTCCGGGGCAGGGGGCGTCCGGCTACACCTTC. This translates into CARSPGQGASGYTF.

The chain employs TRBV19 and TRBJ2-7, with 7 bases matching TRBD1. The junction had 9 bases not matched to a gene; V was cut back by 4 bases and J by 3 bases. CDR1 is LNHDA and CDR2 is SQIVND in the germline V gene (reference sequence). The CDR3 length is 15 residues. CDR3: CASSTGQGEIYEQYF. The CDR3, as DNA: TGTGCCAGTAGTACCGGGCAGGGGGAGATCTACGAGCAGTACTTC. The complete variable domain, with remaining parts taken from reference TRBV19 and TRBJ2-7, reads DGGITQSPKYLFRKEGQNVTLSCEQNLNHDAMYWYRQDPGQGLRLIYYSQIVNDFQKGDIAEGYSVSREKKESFPLTVTSAQKNPTAFYLCASSTGQGEIYEQYFGPGTRLTVT.

The sample holds a few counts of this clone. The chain recombines TRBV9 with TRBJ1-1; D ambiguous. This CDR3 contains 13 residues. Trimming removed 4 bases from V and 5 bases from J, with 12 bases in between. Germline V gives CDR1 SGDLS, CDR2 YYNGEE. The CDR3 spells CASSPAGRTEAFF. The CDR3 DNA follows: TGTGCCAGCAGCCCTGCTGGGAGGACTGAAGCTTTCTTT. The variable domain in full, with the rest retrieved from reference TRBV9 and TRBJ1-1, is DSGVTQTPKHLITATGQRVTLRCSPRSGDLSVYWYQQSLDQGLQFLIQYYNGEERAKGNILERFSAQQFPDLHSELNLSSLELGDSALYFCASSPAGRTEAFFGQGTRLTVV.

The rearrangement links TRBV2 to TRBJ1-1; D is unresolved. The germline V and J ends were trimmed by 1 base and 0 bases, with 6 bases remaining between them. The CDR3 extends over 14 amino acids. CDR1 and CDR2 (germline): SNHLY, FYNNEI. DNA for the CDR3: TGTGCCAGCAGTGAAGGCAGCATGAACACTGAAGCTTTCTTT. It encodes CASSEGSMNTEAFF.

This clone was seen a few times. The chain links TRBV28 to TRBJ1-5; 7 nucleotides align to TRBD1. Germline CDR1 reads MDHEN; CDR2 reads SYDVKM. The junction had 9 bases not matched to a gene; V was cut back by 7 bases and J by 6 bases. The CDR3 length is 14 residues. CDR3 sequence: CASTSGGRSQPQHF. CDR3 DNA sequence: TGTGCCAGCACCTCAGGGGGGCGGAGTCAGCCCCAGCATTTT.

The rearrangement joins TRBV14 to TRBJ2-2; D is unclear. Trimming took 0 bases from V and 5 from J, leaving 10 bases between them. Germline V gene sequence: CDR1 SGHDN, CDR2 FVKESK. The CDR3 covers 15 residues. The CDR3: CASSQDRVLTGELFF. DNA for the CDR3: TGTGCCAGCAGCCAAGATAGGGTCCTAACCGGGGAGCTGTTTTTT. The full variable domain, completed using reference TRBV14 and TRBJ2-2, is EAGVTQFPSHSVIEKGQTVTLRCDPISGHDNLYWYRRVMGKEIKFLLHFVKESKQDESGMPNNRFLAERTGGTYSTLKVQPAELEDSGVYFCASSQDRVLTGELFFGEGSRLTVL.

This chain uses TRBV19 with TRBJ1-5; no definite D call. CDR1 is LNHDA and CDR2 is SQIVND in the germline V gene (reference sequence). Trimming took off 7 bases at V and 3 bases at J, with 16 bases between the two ends. This CDR3 is built from 15 residues. As DNA, the CDR3 is TGTGCCAGTACCGTAGGAGACGGCCCCAATCAGCCCCAGCATTTT. Translating it yields CASTVGDGPNQPQHF.

The chain couples TRBV15 to TRBJ2-3; D not resolved. Germline CDR1 reads LNHNV; CDR2 reads YYDKDF (reference sequence). V was shortened by 2 bases and J by 0 bases, with 12 bases between the two germline ends. CDR3 size: 16 residues. The CDR3 nucleotides read TGTGCCACCAGCAGACCCACGAGCACTAGCACAGATACGCAGTATTTT. Its protein is CATSRPTSTSTDTQYF.

The V call is TRBV6-5, the J call TRBJ1-4; no clear D. The V end lost 5 bases, the J end lost 1 base, and 8 bases lay between the germline ends. Germline CDR1 MNHEY, CDR2 SVGAGI. This CDR3 is 14 amino acids long. CDR3 protein: CASSLVGTNEKLFF. As DNA, the CDR3 is TGTGCCAGCAGTCTGGTTGGAACTAATGAAAAACTGTTTTTT.

CDR3 in DNA: TGTGCCAGCAGGCCTCTTCCGGGACTAGCGGGAGGCAATGAGCAGTTCTTC. It encodes CASRPLPGLAGGNEQFF. V and J are TRBV6-2 or TRBV6-3 and TRBJ2-1; 15 bases are a match to TRBD2. Trimming removed 6 bases from V and 6 bases from J; junction bases left unmatched: 9. Germline V gene sequence: CDR1 MNHEY, CDR2 SVGEGT. The CDR3 spans 17 residues.

The J gene is TRBJ2-1, the V gene TRBV6-2 or TRBV6-3; D gene unclear. Trimming took off 1 base at V and 3 bases at J, with 7 bases between the two ends. Germline CDR1 reads MNHEY; CDR2 reads SVGEGT. This CDR3 is 14 amino acids long. The CDR3 nucleotides are TGTGCCAGCAGTTACTTCTGGCGCTACAATGAGCAGTTCTTC. Amino acids: CASSYFWRYNEQFF.

The V and J genes are TRBV2 and TRBJ1-2; 7 bases line up with TRBD1. Germline CDR1 is SNHLY and CDR2 is FYNNEI. This CDR3 spans 14 amino acids. Trimming cost V 9 bases and J 5 bases; bases outside gene matches: 12. CDR3 nucleotides: TGTGCCAGTCAACAGGGGCCCTTATGGTATGGCTACACCTTC. It translates to CASQQGPLWYGYTF.

Regarding this clone: Mismatch with germline at one junction end may stem from a read error. This chain uses TRBV7-2 with TRBJ2-7; 7 bases align to TRBD2. The CDR3 spans 14 residues. Germline V gene data show CDR1 as SGHTA and CDR2 as FQGNSA. The CDR3 reads CASSLAERSYEQYF. Written as DNA, the CDR3 is TGTGCCAGCAGCCTAGCGGAGCGCTCCTACGAGCAGTACTTC. The full variable domain, its missing parts supplied by reference TRBV7-2 and TRBJ2-7, is GAGVSQSPSNKVTEKGKDVELRCDPISGHTALYWYRQSLGQGLEFLIYFQGNSAPDKSGLPSDRFSAERTGGSVSTLTIQRTQQEDSAVYLCASSLAERSYEQYFGPGTRLTVT.